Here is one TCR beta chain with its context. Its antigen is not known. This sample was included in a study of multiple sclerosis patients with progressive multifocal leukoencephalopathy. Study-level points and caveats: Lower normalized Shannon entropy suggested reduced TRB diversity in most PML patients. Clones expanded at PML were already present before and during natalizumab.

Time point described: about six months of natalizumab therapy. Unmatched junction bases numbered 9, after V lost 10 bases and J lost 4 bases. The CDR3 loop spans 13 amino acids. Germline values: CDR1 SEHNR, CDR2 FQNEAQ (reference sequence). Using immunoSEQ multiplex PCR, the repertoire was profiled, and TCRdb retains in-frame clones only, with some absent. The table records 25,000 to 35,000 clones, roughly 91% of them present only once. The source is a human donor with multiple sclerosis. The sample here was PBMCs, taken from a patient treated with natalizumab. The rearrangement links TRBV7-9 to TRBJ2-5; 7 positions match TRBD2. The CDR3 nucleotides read TGTGCCATCCACTCGGGGGGAGGAGAGACCCAGTACTTC. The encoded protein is CAIHSGGGETQYF.